This is a list of T cell receptor beta chains from one sample in a study of blood T cells in healthy people across ages. One entry per CDR3 protein, called by TCRdb with MiXCR from the 5' RACE reads. The table includes more than 800,000 distinct CDR3 sequences, around 45% detected once. The sample taken for sequencing was blood. All receptors derive from a woman aged 60-75 years in good health. CDR3s include the opening cysteine and the closing phenylalanine or tryptophan. Each record gives: D gene, V gene, J gene, clone size, CDR3 DNA, CDR3 protein. D genes are given only for firm matches. Only part of the rows carry a size: once, few, many, or a class if the clone is expanded.

D: TRBD1
V: TRBV29-1
J: TRBJ2-1
size: few
DNA: TGCAGCGTGCAGACAGGGGGCTGGGGTAGTGAGCAGTTCTTC
CDR3: CSVQTGGWGSEQFF

D: TRBD2
V: TRBV13
J: TRBJ2-5
size: .
DNA: TGTGCCAGCAGCTTCAGACTAGCGGGTTTCCAAGAGACCCAGTACTTC
CDR3: CASSFRLAGFQETQYF

D: TRBD2
V: TRBV30
J: TRBJ2-1
size: .
DNA: TGTGCCTGGGGGGCTAGCGGGATAAACAATGAGCAGTTCTTC
CDR3: CAWGASGINNEQFF

D: TRBD2
V: TRBV3-1
J: TRBJ2-7
size: few
DNA: TGTGCCAGCAGCCACACCAGCGGGGCCGTCTCCTACAATGAGCAGTACTTC
CDR3: CASSHTSGAVSYNEQYF

D: .
V: TRBV27
J: TRBJ2-7
size: once
DNA: TGTGCCAGCAGTGGGGAAAAGGGCTACGAGCAGTACTTC
CDR3: CASSGEKGYEQYF

D: .
V: TRBV4-1
J: TRBJ2-3
size: few
DNA: TGCGCCAGCAGCCAAGATTCCCTGACCTTAGATACGCAGTATTTT
CDR3: CASSQDSLTLDTQYF

D: TRBD1
V: TRBV3-1
J: TRBJ1-6
size: .
DNA: TGTGCCAGCAGCCAAGATAGAGACAGGGGTTCACCCCTCCACTTT
CDR3: CASSQDRDRGSPLHF

D: .
V: TRBV28
J: TRBJ2-5
size: few
DNA: TGTGCCAGCAGTTTCAACAATGAGCAGTACTTC
CDR3: CASSFNNEQYF

D: .
V: TRBV10-2
J: TRBJ2-5
size: .
DNA: TGCGCCAGCAATTTTAACGGCGCTCAAGAGACCCAGTACTTC
CDR3: CASNFNGAQETQYF

D: TRBD2
V: TRBV2
J: TRBJ2-3
size: few
DNA: TGTGCCATCTTTCCCCCAGCGGGAGTGGTAGATACGCAGTATTTT
CDR3: CAIFPPAGVVDTQYF

D: TRBD1
V: TRBV28
J: TRBJ2-7
size: .
DNA: TGTGCCAGCACCGGACAGGGGGGAACGAACGAGCAGTACTTC
CDR3: CASTGQGGTNEQYF

D: TRBD2
V: TRBV20-1
J: TRBJ2-1
size: .
DNA: TGCAGTGCTAGAGATCGGGCTAGCGGGAGAGGCGATGAGCAGTTCTTC
CDR3: CSARDRASGRGDEQFF

D: .
V: TRBV3-1
J: TRBJ2-1
size: .
DNA: TGTGCCAGCAGCCAAGATGCTGCGGGACACCACAATGAGCAGTTCTTC
CDR3: CASSQDAAGHHNEQFF

D: .
V: TRBV20-1
J: TRBJ1-3
size: .
DNA: TGCAGTGCTTATAATCCACTTCGCGAAAACACCATATATTTT
CDR3: CSAYNPLRENTIYF

D: .
V: TRBV7-9
J: TRBJ2-3
size: many
DNA: TGTGCCAGCACGTCCACAGATACGCAGTATTTT
CDR3: CASTSTDTQYF

D: .
V: TRBV28
J: TRBJ2-7
size: .
DNA: TGTGCCAGCAGTCAGCCGGGACTCCAGGCCTACGAGCAGTACTTC
CDR3: CASSQPGLQAYEQYF

D: TRBD2
V: TRBV3-1
J: TRBJ2-4
size: many
DNA: TGTGCCAGCAGCCGAGCTAGCGGGAGGTACATTCAGTACTTC
CDR3: CASSRASGRYIQYF

D: .
V: TRBV7-8
J: TRBJ2-7
size: .
DNA: TGTGCCAGCACCATTGGGGGGGCATCCTACGAGCAGTACTTC
CDR3: CASTIGGASYEQYF

D: .
V: TRBV29-1
J: TRBJ2-3
size: few
DNA: TGCAGCGGTGATGTTAAGGTAGCGCAGTATTTT
CDR3: CSGDVKVAQYF

D: TRBD1
V: TRBV7-9
J: TRBJ1-4
size: .
DNA: TGTGCCAGCAGCCCGGGACAGGGACACCATGAAAAACTGTTTTTT
CDR3: CASSPGQGHHEKLFF

D: .
V: TRBV20-1
J: TRBJ2-5
size: .
DNA: TGCAGTGCTAGAGTTGCCCTAGAGACCCAGTACTTC
CDR3: CSARVALETQYF

D: .
V: TRBV14
J: TRBJ2-7
size: .
DNA: TGTGCCAGCAGCCAAGGTCGCGTTATCTACGAGCAGTACTTC
CDR3: CASSQGRVIYEQYF

D: .
V: TRBV12-3/TRBV12-4
J: TRBJ2-6
size: .
DNA: TGTGCCAGCAGTCGGAGGGGCTCTGGGGCCAACGTCCTGACTTTC
CDR3: CASSRRGSGANVLTF